This entry features one TCR beta chain sequence. These data originate in a study of T cells in tuberculosis. Sorting used thawed, overnight-rested PBMC stained with anti-CD3, a viability dye and GMM-loaded CD1B tetramer. The CD1B tetramers carried C32 glucose monomycolate purified from Rhodococcus equi. Between the trimmed V and J ends, which lost 5 bases and 2 bases, there was a span of 9 bases. CDR3 length: 13 residues. Germline values: CDR1 SEHNR, CDR2 FQNEAQ (reference sequence). Clones were sequenced by immunoSEQ multiplex PCR, and TCRdb holds only the in-frame ones, with some missing. The sample lists 60,000 or so clones; 81% were seen once.

The clonotype originates from an adult woman with latent tuberculosis. This rearrangement joins TRBV7-9 to TRBJ1-2; a possible D gene is TRBD1 (6 bases). The sequenced sample consisted of CD1b-GMM tetramer-negative cells sorted from PBMCs. The CDR3 loop is CASSPDRNYGYTF. The CDR3 nucleotides are TGTGCCAGCAGCCCAGACAGGAACTATGGCTACACCTTC.